This TCR beta chain was identified during a study of STAT5B mutations in CD4+ large granular lymphocyte leukemia. Repertoires were generated with immunoSEQ multiplex PCR, while TCRdb's copy carries only in-frame clones and drops some. The sample yields 23,000 or so clones, 74% seen once. Germline V gene sequence: CDR1 SEHNR, CDR2 FQNEAQ (reference sequence). The CDR3 sequence is 15 residues long. The ends were cut back, 5 bases at V and 2 bases at J, with 13 bases in the middle. The receptor's source is a human donor in good health. This rearrangement joins TRBV7-9 to TRBJ1-5; a possible D gene is TRBD1 (6 bases). The sample consisted of CD4+ T cells from blood buffy coats. CDR3 bases: TGTGCCAGCAGCATTGCAGGGGAGGGCAATCAGCCCCAGCATTTT. It specifies CASSIAGEGNQPQHF.